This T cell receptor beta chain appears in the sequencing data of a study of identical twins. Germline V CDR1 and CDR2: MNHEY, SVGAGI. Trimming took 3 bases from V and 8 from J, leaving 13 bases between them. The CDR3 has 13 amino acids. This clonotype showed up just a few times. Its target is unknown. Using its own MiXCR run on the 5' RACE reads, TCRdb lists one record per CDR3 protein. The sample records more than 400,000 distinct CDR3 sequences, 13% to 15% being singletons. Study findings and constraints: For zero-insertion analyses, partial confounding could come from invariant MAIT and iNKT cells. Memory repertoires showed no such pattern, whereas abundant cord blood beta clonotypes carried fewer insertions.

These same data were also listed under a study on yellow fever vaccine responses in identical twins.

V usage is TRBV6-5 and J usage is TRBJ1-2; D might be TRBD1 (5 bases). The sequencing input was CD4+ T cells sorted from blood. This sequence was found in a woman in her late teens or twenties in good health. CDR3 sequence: CASSYGQGKGYTF. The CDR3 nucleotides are TGTGCCAGCAGTTATGGGCAGGGAAAGGGCTACACCTTC.